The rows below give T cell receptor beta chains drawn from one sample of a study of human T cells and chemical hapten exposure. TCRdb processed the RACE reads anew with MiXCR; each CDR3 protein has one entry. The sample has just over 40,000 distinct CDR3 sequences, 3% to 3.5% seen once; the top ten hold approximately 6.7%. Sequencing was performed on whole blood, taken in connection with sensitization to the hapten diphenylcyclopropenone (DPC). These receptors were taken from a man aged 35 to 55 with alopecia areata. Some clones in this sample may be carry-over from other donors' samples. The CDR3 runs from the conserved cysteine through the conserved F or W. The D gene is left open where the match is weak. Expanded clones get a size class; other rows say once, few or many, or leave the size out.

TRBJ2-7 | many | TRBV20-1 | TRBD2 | CSAPLLAGGPYEQYF | TGCAGTGCTCCCCTCCTAGCGGGAGGGCCATACGAGCAGTACTTC
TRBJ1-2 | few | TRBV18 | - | CASSPDSLTNYGYTF | TGTGCCAGCTCACCAGACAGCCTCACTAACTATGGCTACACCTTC
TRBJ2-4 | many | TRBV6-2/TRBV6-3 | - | CASSYSRGVGKNIQYF | TGTGCCAGCAGTTACTCGAGAGGGGTGGGAAAAAACATTCAGTACTTC
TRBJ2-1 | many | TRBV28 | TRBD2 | CASSGFVAGGEQFF | TGTGCCAGCAGTGGTTTCGTAGCGGGAGGTGAGCAGTTCTTC
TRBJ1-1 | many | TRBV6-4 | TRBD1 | CASRKDRVNTEAFF | TGTGCCAGCCGTAAGGACAGGGTGAACACTGAAGCTTTCTTT
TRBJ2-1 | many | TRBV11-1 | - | CASSFGRQGLKQFF | TGTGCCAGCAGCTTCGGTAGGCAGGGGTTGAAGCAGTTCTTC
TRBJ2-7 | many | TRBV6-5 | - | CASGGVSSYEQYF | TGTGCCAGCGGCGGGGTCAGTTCCTACGAGCAGTACTTC
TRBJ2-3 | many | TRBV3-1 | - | CASSQDYPGTSTDTQYF | TGTGCCAGCAGCCAAGATTATCCCGGGACTAGCACAGATACGCAGTATTTT
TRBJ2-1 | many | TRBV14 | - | CASSYYPPGEQFF | TGTGCCAGCAGCTACTACCCGCCGGGGGAGCAGTTCTTC
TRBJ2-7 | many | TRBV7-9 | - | CASSPNRDSYEQYF | TGTGCCAGCAGCCCGAACCGGGACTCCTACGAGCAGTACTTC
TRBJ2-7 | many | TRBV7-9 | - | CASSFLDSYEQYF | TGTGCCAGCAGCTTCCTCGACTCCTACGAGCAGTACTTC
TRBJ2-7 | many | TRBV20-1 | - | CSARGDLREQYF | TGCAGTGCTAGAGGGGACTTGAGGGAGCAGTACTTC
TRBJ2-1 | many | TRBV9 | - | CASSLRDFSSYNEQFF | TGTGCCAGCAGCTTACGGGACTTTTCCTCCTACAATGAGCAGTTCTTC
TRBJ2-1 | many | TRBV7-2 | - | CASSSQAGLHNEQFF | TGTGCCAGCAGCTCCCAGGCGGGACTTCACAATGAGCAGTTCTTC
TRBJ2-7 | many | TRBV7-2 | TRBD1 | CASSSPRQGLGYEQYF | TGTGCCAGCAGCTCCCCGAGACAGGGCCTGGGCTACGAGCAGTACTTC
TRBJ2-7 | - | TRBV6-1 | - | CASSEVQFVSYEQYF | TGTGCCAGCAGTGAAGTGCAGTTTGTCTCCTACGAGCAGTACTTC
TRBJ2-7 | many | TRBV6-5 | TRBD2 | CASSYSKRGTDEQYF | TGTGCCAGCAGTTACTCGAAGCGGGGAACGGACGAGCAGTACTTC
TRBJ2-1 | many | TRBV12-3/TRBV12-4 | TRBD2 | CASSSPSTPSSSGSYNEQFF | TGTGCCAGCAGTTCGCCAAGTACCCCGTCATCCAGCGGGAGTTACAATGAGCAGTTCTTC
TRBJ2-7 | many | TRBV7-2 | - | CASSPRRASGDEQYF | TGTGCCAGCAGCCCCAGGAGGGCGAGTGGGGACGAGCAGTACTTC
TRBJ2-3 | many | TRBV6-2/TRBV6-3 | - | CASSYSHAPGNPSDTQYF | TGTGCCAGCAGTTACTCGCACGCCCCCGGGAATCCTTCAGATACGCAGTATTTT
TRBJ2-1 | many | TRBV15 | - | CATSRAGSYNEQFF | TGTGCCACCAGCAGAGCGGGAAGCTACAATGAGCAGTTCTTC
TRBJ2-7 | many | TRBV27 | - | CASSFTGSSYEQYF | TGTGCCAGCAGTTTTACAGGAAGCTCCTACGAGCAGTACTTC